Below are 3 T cell receptor beta chains sequenced from a single sample in a study of Ad26.COV2.S vaccination and SARS-CoV-2 variants. The treatment is: about 20 received Ad26.COV2.S at low or high dose, single or two shots; about 5 received placebo; per-sample allocation not given. Following the first vaccine or placebo injection, samples were taken on day 63. Profiled with immunoSEQ multiplex PCR; TCRdb holds only in-frame clones, not every one. The table lists roughly 350,000 clones, about 88% of them singletons. The specimen was peripheral blood, collected in a trial of Ad26.COV2.S vaccine versus placebo. These receptors were collected from a person between 18 and 59 years old who received the Ad26.COV2.S COVID-19 vaccine or a placebo.

This sequence joins TRBV6-2 or TRBV6-3 and TRBJ1-6, with no clear D. This CDR3 spans 14 amino acids. Germline CDR1 is MNHEY and CDR2 is SVGEGT. Trimming shortened V by 6 bases and J by 0 bases, and 6 bases separated the two germline ends. The CDR3 DNA reads TGTGCCAGCAGCCGGGCCTCCTATAATTCACCCCTCCACTTT. This translates into CASSRASYNSPLHF.

CDR3 sequence: CASSSGVASPLHF. For the CDR3, the DNA is TGTGCCAGCAGCTCAGGGGTAGCATCACCCCTCCACTTT. The gene calls are TRBV11-2 and TRBJ1-6; tentatively, D is TRBD1 (6 bases). Looked up from germline, CDR1 is SGHAT and CDR2 is FQNNGV. This CDR3 region has 13 residues. V shed 4 bases and J shed 10 bases, with 11 bases lying between them. The variable domain in full, with the rest retrieved from reference TRBV11-2 and TRBJ1-6, is EAGVAQSPRYKIIEKRQSVAFWCNPISGHATLYWYQQILGQGPKLLIQFQNNGVVDDSQLPKDRFSAERLKGVDSTLKIQPAKLEDSAVYLCASSSGVASPLHFGNGTRLTVT.

CDR3 coding DNA: TGTGCCAGCTCACCACCGGGACAGGGAGGTGGAAACACCATATATTTT. The encoded protein is CASSPPGQGGGNTIYF. The chain uses TRBV18 and TRBJ1-3, with TRBD1 matching 9 bases. Trimming at V came to 0 bases and at J to 3 bases, leaving 3 bases not matched to a gene. CDR1 is KGHSH and CDR2 is LQKENI in the germline V gene. CDR3 size: 16 residues.